One sample yielded the 16 T cell receptor beta chains listed below, sequenced in a study of T-cell reconstitution after alpha-beta-depleted transplantation in children. The authors prepared the TCRbeta library with unique molecular identifiers. TCRdb re-called the PCR reads with MiXCR, one entry per CDR3 protein. Among hundreds of thousands of distinct CDR3 sequences listed, under 15% were seen once. The sample in question was PBMCs from the stem cell graft donor, obtained from the stem cell graft. Receptors originate from a human donor who donated a stem cell graft to a child with combined immunodeficiency.

This clonotype was seen many times. This chain connects TRBV27 to TRBJ2-7, with D perhaps TRBD2 (6 bases). The CDR3 contains 13 residues. Germline V gives CDR1 MNHEY, CDR2 SMNVEV (reference sequence). Trimming left V 5 bases short and J 4 bases short, with 12 bases between. The CDR3 DNA sequence: TGTGCCAGCAGTACCGGGAGCCTATACGAGCAGTACTTC. It is translated as CASSTGSLYEQYF.

This rearrangement joins TRBV5-1 to TRBJ2-1; the match to TRBD2 covers 10 bases. The germline V gene has CDR1 SGHRS and CDR2 YFSETQ. The CDR3 runs to 16 residues. V lost 4 bases, J lost 2 bases, and 6 bases stayed unmatched. The CDR3 spells CASSVGLALTYNEQFF. In DNA, the CDR3 is TGCGCCAGCAGCGTGGGACTAGCGCTCACCTACAATGAGCAGTTCTTC.

The genes are TRBV27 and TRBJ1-6, with D maybe TRBD1 (5 bases). The V end lost 3 bases, the J end lost 7 bases, and 13 bases lay between the germline ends. Germline V CDR1 and CDR2: MNHEY, SMNVEV (reference sequence). CDR3 size: 15 residues. The CDR3 is CASSLVGAINSPLHF. The CDR3 coding sequence is TGTGCCAGCAGTTTGGTTGGGGCGATAAATTCACCCCTCCACTTT.

The CDR3 is CASSSGLGQPQHF. The CDR3, as DNA: TGTGCCAGCAGCTCGGGACTGGGTCAGCCCCAGCATTTT. The chain combines TRBV5-4 with TRBJ1-5, with D possibly being TRBD1 (5 bases). CDR3 size: 13 residues. Germline CDR1 SGHNT, CDR2 YYREEE (reference sequence). With 3 bases removed from V and 6 bases from J, the gap between germline ends came to 10 bases.

The table lists this clonotype with many counts. The gene calls are TRBV27 and TRBJ2-7; no firm D call. This CDR3 has 11 residues. V was trimmed by 5 bases and J by 7 bases, leaving 9 bases between them. Germline CDR1 is MNHEY and CDR2 is SMNVEV (reference sequence). CDR3 residues: CASSDQWEQYF. The CDR3 DNA sequence: TGTGCCAGCAGTGACCAGTGGGAGCAGTACTTC.

Ten or more counts support this clonotype. The chain couples TRBV12-3 or TRBV12-4 to TRBJ2-7; 7 bases line up with TRBD2. The CDR3 is 14 residues long. The ends lost 1 base at V and 5 bases at J; junction bases unmatched: 5. CDR3: CASSLEGGLDEQYF. DNA for the CDR3: TGTGCCAGCAGTTTAGAGGGAGGGTTGGACGAGCAGTACTTC.

The V gene is TRBV12-3 or TRBV12-4, the J gene TRBJ2-1; TRBD2 matches at 12 bases. This CDR3 has 15 residues. V trimming: 5 bases; J trimming: 5 bases; junction bases outside the gene matches: 4. The CDR3 spells CASSPRLAGDNEQFF. CDR3 bases: TGTGCCAGCAGTCCTCGACTAGCGGGGGACAATGAGCAGTTCTTC.

The J gene is TRBJ2-1, the V gene TRBV20-1; 9 bases are a match to TRBD1. Germline V gives CDR1 DFQATT, CDR2 SNEGSKA (reference sequence). The CDR3 runs 15 residues. Unmatched junction bases numbered 6, after V lost 1 base and J lost 5 bases. CDR3: CSARGGTGHNNEQFF. The CDR3 DNA sequence: TGCAGTGCTAGAGGCGGGACAGGGCACAACAATGAGCAGTTCTTC.

The CDR3 DNA reads as TGTGCCAGCAGTTACTACGGACAGGGAGGAAACATTCAGTACTTC. This translates into CASSYYGQGGNIQYF. The chain is built from TRBV28 and TRBJ2-4; 8 bases line up with TRBD1. The CDR3 loop spans 15 amino acids. Germline V CDR1 and CDR2: MDHEN, SYDVKM. V lost 4 bases to trimming and J lost 6 bases; unmatched junction nucleotides: 8.

This clonotype was seen a handful of times. The gene calls are TRBV4-1 and TRBJ2-2, with D possibly matching TRBD2 (5 bases). Trimming removed 0 bases at V and 6 bases at J, with 11 bases between. CDR1 and CDR2 (germline): MGHRA, YSYEKL. The CDR3 sequence is 15 residues long. The CDR3: CASSQEGLAAGELFF. Here the CDR3 DNA reads TGCGCCAGCAGCCAAGAAGGGCTAGCCGCCGGGGAGCTGTTTTTT.

This clonotype was seen a few times. The chain has TRBV6-2 or TRBV6-3 and TRBJ2-1; D not certain. This CDR3 has 13 residues. The V gene lost 5 bases and the J gene lost 7 bases, with 12 bases spanning the gap. The germline gives CDR1 MNHEY, CDR2 SVGEGT. The CDR3 DNA is TGTGCCAGCAGTGGCCCGCACCCTAATGAGCAGTTCTTC. Translated: CASSGPHPNEQFF.

This clonotype was seen only a few times. The gene calls are TRBV7-2 and TRBJ2-7; 9 bases fit TRBD2. V gave up 5 bases and J gave up 1 base; unmatched junction bases: 6. CDR3 size: 15 residues. Germline V CDR1 and CDR2: SGHTA, FQGNSA. In DNA, the CDR3 is TGTGCCAGCAGCCAGGCTAGCGGGGAGTCCTACGAGCAGTACTTC. Its translation: CASSQASGESYEQYF. Full variable domain (outside the CDR3, taken from reference TRBV7-2 and TRBJ2-7): GAGVSQSPSNKVTEKGKDVELRCDPISGHTALYWYRQSLGQGLEFLIYFQGNSAPDKSGLPSDRFSAERTGGSVSTLTIQRTQQEDSAVYLCASSQASGESYEQYFGPGTRLTVT.

This clonotype was detected only a few times. This chain joins TRBV25-1 and TRBJ2-5, with TRBD2 as a possible D gene (5 bases). The CDR3 totals 15 residues. The germline gives CDR1 MGHDK, CDR2 SYGVNS. Trimming removed 1 base from V and 2 bases from J, with 11 bases in between. CDR3 in DNA: TGTGCCAGCAGTGAATTTGACTCGGGGCAAGAGACCCAGTACTTC. Amino acids: CASSEFDSGQETQYF.

This clonotype was counted only a few times. The chain is built from TRBV12-3 or TRBV12-4 and TRBJ2-5; D gene unclear. The V end lost 0 bases, the J end lost 0 bases, and 8 bases lay between the germline ends. The CDR3 has 15 residues. The CDR3 DNA is TGTGCCAGCAGTTTAGCGAGGACGTACCAAGAGACCCAGTACTTC. This sequence encodes CASSLARTYQETQYF.

The chain has TRBV27 and TRBJ1-6; D possibly corresponds to TRBD1 (5 bases). The V end lost 6 bases, the J end lost 9 bases, and 24 bases lay between the germline ends. This CDR3 spans 17 amino acids. Looked up from germline, CDR1 is MNHEY and CDR2 is SMNVEV (reference sequence). CDR3 bases: TGTGCCAGCAGACTTAATACAGGAGATGCCCCAGGTTCACCCCTCCACTTT. Amino acid sequence: CASRLNTGDAPGSPLHF.

The rearrangement uses TRBV10-3 and TRBJ2-7; D possibly corresponds to TRBD2 (5 bases). Germline V gives CDR1 ENHRY, CDR2 SYGVKD. CDR3 length equals 15 residues. V was pared by 0 bases and J by 5 bases, with 14 bases between. The CDR3, as DNA: TGTGCCATCAGTGAGTCCTACCGGGGTTTGCACGAGCAGTACTTC. Translated: CAISESYRGLHEQYF.